This TCR beta chain was captured by sequencing in a study of cytomegalovirus exposure and HLA in healthy donors (dated by TCRdb to about 2017). In terms of the full investigation: According to a later analysis, the 120 or so validation repertoires were produced on the same platform as the roughly 600 repertoires of the first cohort. The study combined high-throughput TCR immunosequencing, statistical association of individual TCRs with disease status, and machine learning to predict cytomegalovirus infection status. A separate validation cohort of more than 100 different subjects was used in addition to the 666-subject first cohort. The aim of the study was to test whether cataloging public T cell receptors could identify signatures of past pathogen exposure. What the authors observed across the whole study: In the study, about 150 TCR beta chains were listed as associated with cytomegalovirus. Most TCR sequences were observed very rarely across donors, whereas some public TCRs were present in many individuals. A later analysis found that TCRs clustered in the first cohort also tended to co-occur in the 130 or so validation repertoires, with 94% of cluster scores above 0. According to the authors, the approach could potentially be generalized to other disease states and immunological phenotypes. In both the original and validation cohorts, the classifier was reported to diagnose cytomegalovirus status with high specificity and sensitivity. All 120 or so repertoires were used to score co-occurrence in the validation cohort in a later analysis, because that analysis had no HLA typing for the cohort. Three of the identified cytomegalovirus-associated TCR beta chains were confirmed in vitro to be specific for cytomegalovirus antigens.

The germline V gene (reference sequence) sets CDR1 to MNHEY and CDR2 to SMNVEV. Trimming removed 5 bases from V and 4 bases from J, leaving 14 bases between the germline ends. The CDR3 numbers 14 residues from cysteine through phenylalanine. Solely the CDR3 DNA is kept, with 42 bases framed from the first base. Library construction relied on the immunoSEQ multiplex PCR assay. The original methods were these. A statistical classification framework was built for diagnosing cytomegalovirus status from the catalog of TCR beta chain sequences. The immuneACCESS repertoire file appears here via TCRdb, limited to in-frame rearrangements. These files lack a portion of the clones; in checked studies, under half of the deficit traces to unresolved V genes, and the cause of the others is not known. The V and J calls and clone size come from that table; D and trimming were worked out from the DNA. A total of more than 110,000 clones appear in this sample, approximately 94% of them only once. Of the sample, 1.5% to 2% falls within the top ten clones.

In the case of this clone: There is no known antigen for this receptor. It has no much larger one-base neighbor in the sample; base qualities were not kept.

The donors belonged to the validation cohort of 120 subjects, which was separate from the approximately 660-subject first cohort. The V and J segments used are TRBV27 and TRBJ1-2; TRBD1 is a possible D gene, resting on 5 matching bases. The receptor's source is a man younger than 35 in good health and CMV-seropositive. Material for sequencing was PBMCs. Read as DNA, the sequence is TGTGCCAGCAGTCACCGGACACATATCTATGGCTACACCTTC. Translated, it reads CASSHRTHIYGYTF.